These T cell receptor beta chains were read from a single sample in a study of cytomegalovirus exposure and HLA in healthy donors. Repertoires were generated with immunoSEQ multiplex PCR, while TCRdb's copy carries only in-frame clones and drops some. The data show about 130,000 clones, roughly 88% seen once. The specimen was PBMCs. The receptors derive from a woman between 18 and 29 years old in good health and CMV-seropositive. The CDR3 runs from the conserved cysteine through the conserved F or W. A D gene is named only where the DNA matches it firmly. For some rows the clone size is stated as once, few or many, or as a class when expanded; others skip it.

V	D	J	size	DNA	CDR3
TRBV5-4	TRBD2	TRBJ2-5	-	TGTGCCAGCAGCGCACTAGCGGGGGAAGAGACCCAGTACTTC	CASSALAGEETQYF
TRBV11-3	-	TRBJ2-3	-	TGTGCCAGCAGCCCCCCGAATAGTGGGGGCGATACGCAGTATTTT	CASSPPNSGGDTQYF
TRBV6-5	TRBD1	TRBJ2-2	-	TGTGCCAGCAGTTTTCCGGGACAGGGATACACCGGGGAGCTGTTTTTT	CASSFPGQGYTGELFF
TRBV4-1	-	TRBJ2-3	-	TGCGCCAGCAGCCAAGGGGAGGGGGTAAGGGGGGATACGCAGTATTTT	CASSQGEGVRGDTQYF
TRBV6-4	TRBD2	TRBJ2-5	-	TGTGCCAGCAGTGACGGGCGGGGCGGGGGGGCTCAAGAGACCCAGTACTTC	CASSDGRGGGAQETQYF
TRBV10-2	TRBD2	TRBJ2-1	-	TGCGCCAGCAGTTTCACTAGCGGGGGGGCTGCTGAGCAGTTCTTC	CASSFTSGGAAEQFF
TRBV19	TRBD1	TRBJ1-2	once	TGTGCCAGTAGGCTCCCGGGACAGGGGGCTTTCGGCTACACCTTC	CASRLPGQGAFGYTF
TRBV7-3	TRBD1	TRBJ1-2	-	TGTGCCAGCAGCTTAAATACAGGGGACTCATATGGCTACACCTTC	CASSLNTGDSYGYTF
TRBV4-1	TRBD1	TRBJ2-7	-	TGCGCCAGCAGCCACCTCCCCGGGACAGGGGGCCTCTACGAGCAGCACTTC	CASSHLPGTGGLYEQHF
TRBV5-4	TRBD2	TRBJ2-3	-	TGTGCCAGCAGCCCCGGACTAGCGGGGGGGGCCGATACGCAGTATTTT	CASSPGLAGGADTQYF
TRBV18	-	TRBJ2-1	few	TGTGCCAGCTCACCAGGAGGTTATGAGCAGTTCTTC	CASSPGGYEQFF
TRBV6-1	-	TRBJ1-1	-	TGTGCCAGCAGTGAAGCCGCCGGGACATTGAACACTGAAGCTTTCTTT	CASSEAAGTLNTEAFF
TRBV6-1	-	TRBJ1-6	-	TGTGCCAGCGGGAGCTCCTATAATTCACCCCTCCACTTT	CASGSSYNSPLHF
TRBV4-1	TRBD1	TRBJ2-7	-	TGCGCCAGCAGCCTCGACAGGGGGGCCTACGAGCAGTACTTC	CASSLDRGAYEQYF
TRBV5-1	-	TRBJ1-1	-	TGCGCCAGCAGCTTAACAGGTTTGAACACTGAAGCTTTCTTT	CASSLTGLNTEAFF
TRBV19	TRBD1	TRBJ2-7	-	TGTGCCAGTAGTACTACCACGGGACAGTCCTACGAGCAGTACTTC	CASSTTTGQSYEQYF
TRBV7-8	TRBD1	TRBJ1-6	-	TGTGCCAGCAGCCTACGACAGGGAGGTTATAATTCACCCCTCCACTTT	CASSLRQGGYNSPLHF
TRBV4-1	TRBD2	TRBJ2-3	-	TGCGCCAGCAGCCAAGTCCCCTCCCCTAGCGGGGTCACAGATACGCAGTATTTT	CASSQVPSPSGVTDTQYF
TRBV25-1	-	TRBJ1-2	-	TGTGCCAGCAGTGACGCCTTCACAGCCTACTATGGCTACACCTTC	CASSDAFTAYYGYTF
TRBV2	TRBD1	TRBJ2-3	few	TGTGCCAGCAGCCAATCCAGGGGGGATACGCAGTATTTT	CASSQSRGDTQYF
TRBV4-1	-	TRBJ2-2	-	TGCGCCAGCCAAAGGGGGGGGCAAGCCGGGGAGCTGTTTTTT	CASQRGGQAGELFF
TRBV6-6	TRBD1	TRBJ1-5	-	TGTGCCAGCAGCCGGGGACAGGGAATGCAGCCCCAGCATTTT	CASSRGQGMQPQHF
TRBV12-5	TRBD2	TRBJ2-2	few	TGTGCTAGTGGTTTGGTCGCTCTGGGCCGGTTGCGGGGGGGCCCTAACACCGGGGAGCTGTTTTTT	CASGLVALGRLRGGPNTGELFF
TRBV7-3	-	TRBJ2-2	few	TGTGCCAGCAGCTTCGGGTCTACCGGGGAGCTGTTTTTT	CASSFGSTGELFF
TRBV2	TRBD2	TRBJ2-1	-	TGTGCCAGCAGTGAAAGGCGGGGGGGCCATTACAATGAGCAGTTCTTC	CASSERRGGHYNEQFF
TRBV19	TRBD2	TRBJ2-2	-	TGTGCCAGTAGTAAACTAGCGGGGGGGCCCACCGGGGAGCTGTTTTTT	CASSKLAGGPTGELFF
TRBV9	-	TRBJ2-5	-	TGTGCCAGCAGCGTAATCGGGGTAGGGGAGACCCAGTACTTC	CASSVIGVGETQYF
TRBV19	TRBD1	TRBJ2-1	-	TGTGCCAGTAGTAAGGGGGGCTCCGGACAGGGGAGGAATGAGCAGTTCTTC	CASSKGGSGQGRNEQFF
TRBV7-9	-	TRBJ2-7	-	TGTTCCAGCAGCTTAGAGTCAGGCACCTACGAGCAGTACTTC	CSSSLESGTYEQYF
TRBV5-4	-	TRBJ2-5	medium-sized	TGTGCCACCTTTTCCCCCTCGGTGTCGGAGACCCAGTACTTC	CATFSPSVSETQYF
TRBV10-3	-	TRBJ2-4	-	TGTGCCATCAGTGATCCGGGTAACCTAGCCAAAAACATTCAGTACTTC	CAISDPGNLAKNIQYF
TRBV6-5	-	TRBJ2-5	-	TGTGCCAGCAGTTACTCCAGTAATCAAGAGACCCAGTACTTC	CASSYSSNQETQYF
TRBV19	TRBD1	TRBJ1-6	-	TGTGCCAGTAGTAACTACAGGGGATCACCCCTCCACTTT	CASSNYRGSPLHF
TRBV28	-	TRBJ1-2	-	TGTGCCAGCAGACCCAGGGAATTCGGTGGCTACACCTTC	CASRPREFGGYTF
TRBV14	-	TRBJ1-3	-	TGTGCCAGCAGCCAAGAAGCGGGGGCGCAAGGAAACACCATATATTTT	CASSQEAGAQGNTIYF
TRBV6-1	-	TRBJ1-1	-	TGTGCCAGCAGTGGCCTCGCAGGGGTCACTGAAGCTTTCTTT	CASSGLAGVTEAFF
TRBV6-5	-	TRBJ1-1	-	TGTGCCAGCAGTTACTCTGGGACTAGGAGGAACACTGAAGCTTTCTTT	CASSYSGTRRNTEAFF
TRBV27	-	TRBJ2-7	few	TGTGCCACCTCAGACAGTAACTCCTACGAGCAGTACTTC	CATSDSNSYEQYF
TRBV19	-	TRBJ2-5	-	TGTGCCAGTAGTCCTACCGGGACAAAATACCAAGAGACCCAGTACTTC	CASSPTGTKYQETQYF
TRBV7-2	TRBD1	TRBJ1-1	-	TGTGCCAGCAGCTTTAGACAGGGGGCGTCGAACACTGAAGCTTTCTTT	CASSFRQGASNTEAFF
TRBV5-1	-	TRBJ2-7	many	TGCGCCAGCAGCCTTAGGGACGGAGGGTCCTACGAGCAGTACTTC	CASSLRDGGSYEQYF
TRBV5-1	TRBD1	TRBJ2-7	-	TGCGCCAGCAGCTTGACAGGGGCGAAAGCCGAGCAGTACTTC	CASSLTGAKAEQYF
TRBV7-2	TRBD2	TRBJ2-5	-	TGTGCCAGCAGCTTAGAGGGCCTAGCGGGGGGCCCGAGTCAAGAGACCCAGTACTTC	CASSLEGLAGGPSQETQYF
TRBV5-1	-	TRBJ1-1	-	TGCGCCAGCAGCGATACAGGGAAGATGAACACTGAAGCTTTCTTT	CASSDTGKMNTEAFF
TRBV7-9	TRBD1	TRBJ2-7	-	TGTGCCAGCAGCGCTCCGGGACAGTCCTACGAGCAGTACTTC	CASSAPGQSYEQYF
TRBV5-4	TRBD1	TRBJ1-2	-	TGTGCCAGCAGCTTGTTCGGTTCCCTGGGACAGACGTTCTATGGCTACACCTTC	CASSLFGSLGQTFYGYTF
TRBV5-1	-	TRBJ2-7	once	TGCGCCAGCAGCTTTACAGGGTTAGGCGAGCAGTACTTC	CASSFTGLGEQYF